The clone carrying this T cell receptor (beta chain) was observed once. Its antigen is as yet unknown. The source of the sample is a study of T cell repertoires in cytomegalovirus infection. Whole-study context: Public TCR beta signatures indicated both CMV infection and matching HLA type. Study-level findings and limits: Predominance within the ex vivo response was attributable to HLA-C-restricted CMV-specific TCR beta clonotypes.

TCRdb independently ran MiXCR on the reads; one entry per CDR3 protein. The profile shows approximately 260,000 distinct CDR3 sequences, roughly 21% of them singletons. The sequence came from a human donor in good health (CMV status not recorded). Some clones in this sample may be carry-over from other donors' samples. The sequencing here drew on cultured PBMCs, taken from culture after CMV antigen stimulation.

The CDR3 sequence is CASSLAFSGTASSYNEQYF. In nucleotides, the CDR3 is TGTGCCAGCAGCTTAGCCTTTAGCGGGACTGCCAGCTCCTACAATGAGCAGTACTTC. The J gene is TRBJ2-1, the V gene TRBV7-2; 8 bases align to TRBD2. The J call is uncertain, as TRBJ2-7 better fits the DNA end. Per germline, CDR1 SGHTA and CDR2 FQGNSA. The CDR3 sequence is 19 residues long.